The 4 T cell receptor beta chains below were found in one sample sequenced in a study of STAT3 mutations in large granular lymphocyte leukemia. Study outcomes and limitations: Every T-LGLL patient had at least one immunodominant TCRbeta clonotype.

The method was immunoSEQ multiplex PCR; TCRdb's version includes in-frame clones alone and lacks a portion of them. This table holds 20,000 to 30,000 clones, 85% to 95% found once. For these receptors, no antigen is known. Sequences were obtained from peripheral blood mononuclear cells. Every receptor here comes from a middle-aged man with T-cell large granular lymphocyte leukemia. Some clones in this sample may be carry-over from other donors' samples.

V and J are TRBV30 and TRBJ1-1; no clear D gene. Germline CDR1 is GTSNPN and CDR2 is SVGIG (reference sequence). CDR3 length: 14 residues. Trimming removed 2 bases at V and 0 bases at J, with 10 bases between. The CDR3 sequence is CAWSSSGLNTEAFF. The CDR3 DNA reads TGTGCCTGGAGTAGCTCAGGCTTGAACACTGAAGCTTTCTTT.

A note on this clone: A junction boundary mismatches the germline segment, possibly from a read error. This rearrangement joins TRBV10-2 to TRBJ2-5; D unclear. Per the germline V gene, CDR1 is WSHSY and CDR2 is SAAADI. This CDR3 has 13 amino acids. The CDR3 DNA reads as TGCGCCAGCAGTGAGTCCCCTCCCAGTCTGTCGGACTTC. Encoded protein: CASSESPPSLSDF.

This clone was detected only once. The gene calls are TRBV30 and TRBJ1-2; D gene ambiguous. V gave up 5 bases and J gave up 0 bases, with 13 bases separating them. Germline V gives CDR1 GTSNPN, CDR2 SVGIG (reference sequence). The CDR3 is 14 residues long. The CDR3 here is CAWVLRGTNYGYTF. The CDR3 DNA is TGTGCCTGGGTTCTCCGCGGGACTAACTATGGCTACACCTTC.

This chain links TRBV11-1 with TRBJ1-1; 8 bases fit TRBD1. The CDR3 is 14 residues long. Germline V lookup: CDR1 SGHAT, CDR2 FQDESV (reference sequence). The junction had 7 bases not matched to a gene; V was cut back by 3 bases and J by 7 bases. The CDR3 spells CASSFYRGADEAFF. CDR3 nucleotide sequence: TGTGCCAGCAGCTTCTACAGGGGGGCGGATGAAGCTTTCTTT. The whole variable domain, filled in from reference TRBV11-1 and TRBJ1-1, reads EAEVAQSPRYKITEKSQAVAFWCDPISGHATLYWYRQILGQGPELLVQFQDESVVDDSQLPKDRFSAERLKGVDSTLKIQPAELGDSAMYLCASSFYRGADEAFFGQGTRLTVV.